The 8 T cell receptor beta chains below come from one sample, sequenced in a study of PD-1 blockade in classical Hodgkin lymphoma. TCRdb keeps only in-frame clones here, not all; method: immunoSEQ multiplex PCR. The sample holds over 20,000 clones, under 90% seen once. Every patient experienced relapse after autologous stem cell transplantation, and brentuximab vedotin exposure varied. This material consisted of peripheral blood mononuclear cells (PBMCs), taken at baseline. Receptor source: a human donor with classical Hodgkin lymphoma.

V gene TRBV7-8 combines with J gene TRBJ2-7; 10 bases fit TRBD2. The ends lost 3 bases at V and 6 bases at J; junction bases unmatched: 17. Germline values: CDR1 SGHVS, CDR2 FQNEAQ. The CDR3 loop spans 18 amino acids. The CDR3 here is CASSFSTLSGGRGPEQYF. The CDR3 DNA is TGTGCCAGCAGCTTTTCAACTCTTAGCGGGGGGCGCGGACCCGAGCAGTACTTC.

This clone was seen once. V and J are TRBV5-1 and TRBJ2-5; D is perhaps TRBD1 (5 bases). Per the germline V gene, CDR1 is SGHRS and CDR2 is YFSETQ. The CDR3 loop spans 15 amino acids. The V end was cut by 4 bases, the J end by 3 bases, with 16 bases between. The CDR3 loop is CASSKAGAGEETQYF. The CDR3 bases are TGCGCCAGCAGCAAGGCTGGGGCTGGCGAAGAGACCCAGTACTTC. Variable domain in full (rest from reference TRBV5-1 and TRBJ2-5): KAGVTQTPRYLIKTRGQQVTLSCSPISGHRSVSWYQQTPGQGLQFLFEYFSETQRNKGNFPGRFSGRQFSNSRSEMNVSTLELGDSALYLCASSKAGAGEETQYFGPGTRLLVL.

This clone came up once. V is TRBV7-9 and J is TRBJ1-2, with a possible D match to TRBD1 (5 bases). V lost 3 bases and J lost 2, with 13 bases in between. Germline CDR1 is SEHNR and CDR2 is FQNEAQ (reference sequence). The CDR3 runs 15 residues. The CDR3 is CASSLRGAENYGYTF. The CDR3 region has the DNA TGTGCCAGCAGCTTGCGAGGGGCTGAGAACTATGGCTACACCTTC.

The chain carries TRBV5-1 and TRBJ2-2; D might be TRBD2 (5 bases). V dropped 3 bases and J dropped 0 bases, with 9 bases sitting between them. This CDR3 spans 15 amino acids. CDR1 SGHRS and CDR2 YFSETQ come from the germline V gene. The CDR3 reads CASSWSTTNTGELFF. The DNA for the CDR3 is TGCGCCAGCAGCTGGTCGACTACGAACACCGGGGAGCTGTTTTTT.

The V gene is TRBV10-2, the J gene TRBJ2-3, with TRBD2 matching 13 bases. With V trimmed by 6 bases and J by 6 bases, 6 bases remained unmatched. Looked up from germline, CDR1 is WSHSY and CDR2 is SAAADI. The CDR3 runs 15 residues. CDR3 sequence (DNA): TGCGCCAGCAGCCCCACTAGCGGGGGGGCGGATACGCAGTATTTT. Its protein is CASSPTSGGADTQYF.

V usage is TRBV18 and J usage is TRBJ1-1; D perhaps matches TRBD1 (6 bases). The CDR3 loop spans 16 amino acids. CDR1 and CDR2 (germline): KGHSH, LQKENI. Trimming removed 5 bases from V and 6 bases from J, with 22 bases in between. In DNA form, the CDR3 reads TGTGCCAGCTCAGCCACGCTTCGTACAGGGCGATCTGAAGCTTTCTTT. Its protein is CASSATLRTGRSEAFF.

The chain uses TRBV5-1 and TRBJ2-1, with D possibly matching TRBD2 (6 bases). Germline V gene lookup returns CDR1 SGHRS and CDR2 YFSETQ. This CDR3 region has 14 residues. V lost 4 bases to trimming and J lost 8 bases, with 16 bases between them. CDR3 coding DNA: TGCGCCAGCAGCCCAATGACTAGTGCCTATGAGCAGTTCTTC. The encoded protein is CASSPMTSAYEQFF.

The V call is TRBV5-1, the J call TRBJ2-5; D is perhaps TRBD1 or TRBD2 (5 bases each). The V gene lost 7 bases and the J gene lost 2 bases, with 18 bases spanning the gap. Germline V gene lookup returns CDR1 SGHRS and CDR2 YFSETQ. CDR3 length equals 15 residues. For the CDR3, the DNA is TGCGCCAGCTACCAGGCAACTGGGGGACAAGAGACCCAGTACTTC. Translated, it gives CASYQATGGQETQYF.